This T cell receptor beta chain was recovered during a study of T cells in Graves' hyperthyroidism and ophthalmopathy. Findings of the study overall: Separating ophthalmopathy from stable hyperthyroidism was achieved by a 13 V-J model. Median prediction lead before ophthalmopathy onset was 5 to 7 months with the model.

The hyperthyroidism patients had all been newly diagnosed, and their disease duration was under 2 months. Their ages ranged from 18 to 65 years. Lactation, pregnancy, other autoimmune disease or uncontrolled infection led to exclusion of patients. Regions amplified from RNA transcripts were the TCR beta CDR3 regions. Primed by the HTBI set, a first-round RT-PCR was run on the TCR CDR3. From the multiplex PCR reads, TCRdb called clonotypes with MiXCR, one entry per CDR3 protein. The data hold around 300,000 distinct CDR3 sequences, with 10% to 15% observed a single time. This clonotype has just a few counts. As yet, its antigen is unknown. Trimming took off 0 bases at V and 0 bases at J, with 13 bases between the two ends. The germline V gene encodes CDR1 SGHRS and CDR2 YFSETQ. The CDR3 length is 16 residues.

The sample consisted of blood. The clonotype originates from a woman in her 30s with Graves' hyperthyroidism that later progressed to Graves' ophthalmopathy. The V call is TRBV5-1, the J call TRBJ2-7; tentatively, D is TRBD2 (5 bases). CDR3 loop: CASSLGPSGNSYEQYF. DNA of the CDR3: TGCGCCAGCAGCTTGGGTCCGTCCGGGAACTCCTACGAGCAGTACTTC.